These T cell receptor beta chains were read from a single sample in a study of somatic mutations in cytotoxic T cells in rheumatoid arthritis. Method: immunoSEQ multiplex PCR; TCRdb's copy keeps in-frame clones and lacks some. Of 14,000 or so clones detected, 77% appear once; the ten largest clones hold 15%. Sequenced: CD8+ T cells sorted from blood. The receptor source for this set is an adult with rheumatoid arthritis. Each CDR3 is given with its conserved first and last residue. The D gene is left open where the match is weak. Some rows mark clone size as missing; the rest say once, few, many or name a class of expanded clone.

d_call	clone_size	v_call	j_call	cdr3_nt	cdr3_aa
.	few	TRBV27	TRBJ2-2	TGTGCCAGCAGTTTAGGGTCGGCCGCCGGGGAGCTGTTTTTT	CASSLGSAAGELFF
.	.	TRBV27	TRBJ2-1	TGTGCCAGCAGTTTGGCCAGGACGACCTACAATGAGCAGTTCTTC	CASSLARTTYNEQFF
.	.	TRBV25-1	TRBJ2-1	TGTGCCAGCAGTTGGCAGGCCTACAATGAGCAGTTCTTC	CASSWQAYNEQFF
.	once	TRBV7-8	TRBJ1-1	TGTGCCAGCAGTTACGGGGTGACCTTGAACACTGAAGCTTTCTTT	CASSYGVTLNTEAFF
.	.	TRBV19	TRBJ1-1	TGTGCCAGTAGTATAGCAGGCAAAAGGGGCCCCAAGAACACTGAAGCTTTCTTT	CASSIAGKRGPKNTEAFF
.	.	TRBV4-1	TRBJ2-7	TGCGCCAGCAGCCAGAGGTCAGGGGACCACGAGCAGTACTTC	CASSQRSGDHEQYF
.	.	TRBV4-1	TRBJ2-2	TGCGCCAGCAGCCAAGAGATTGGCAGGGTAACCGGGGAGCTGTTTTTT	CASSQEIGRVTGELFF
TRBD2	.	TRBV5-6	TRBJ2-1	TGTGCCAGCAGCTTGGGCGGACTAGCGTTCTACAATGAGCAGTTCTTC	CASSLGGLAFYNEQFF
.	.	TRBV6-5	TRBJ1-1	TGTGCCAGCAGTTACGAGGGGATGAACACTGAAGCTTTCTTT	CASSYEGMNTEAFF
.	.	TRBV5-1	TRBJ2-1	TGCGCCAGCAGCTTGGAGGGGGACTACAATGAGCAGTTCTTC	CASSLEGDYNEQFF
.	.	TRBV6-5	TRBJ1-1	TGTGCCAGCAGTCAGCACCCGGAGAACACTGAAGCTTTCTTT	CASSQHPENTEAFF
.	.	TRBV7-6	TRBJ2-1	TGTGCCAGCAGCTTAAGGTCTAGGTTCAATGAGCAGTTCTTC	CASSLRSRFNEQFF
TRBD1	.	TRBV13	TRBJ2-5	TGTGCCAGCAGCCTACGGGACAGTCCGGTCGAGACCCAGTACTTC	CASSLRDSPVETQYF
.	.	TRBV27	TRBJ2-2	TGTGCCAGCAGTTTTTTGACAATGGAACCCGGGGAGCTGTTTTTT	CASSFLTMEPGELFF
TRBD2	few	TRBV6-5	TRBJ2-3	TGTGCCAGCAGTCCCGCGGGGGAGGACACAGATACGCAGTATTTT	CASSPAGEDTDTQYF
.	.	TRBV4-1	TRBJ1-1	TGCGCCAGCAGCCAAGTGGGTACTGAAGCTTTCTTT	CASSQVGTEAFF
.	.	TRBV7-9	TRBJ1-2	TGTGCCAGCAGCTTAGGACAGGCCTTGATATATGGCTACACCTTC	CASSLGQALIYGYTF
.	.	TRBV14	TRBJ2-7	TGTGCCAGCAGCCAAGATGCCGGCTACGAGCAGTACTTC	CASSQDAGYEQYF
.	.	TRBV27	TRBJ1-1	TGTGCCAGCAGTTTGGGGGTGGGGACATGGAACACTGAAGCTTTCTTT	CASSLGVGTWNTEAFF
.	.	TRBV6-1	TRBJ2-7	TGTGCCAGCAGTGAAATAGACGGGTCGAGCTCCTACGAGCAGTACTTC	CASSEIDGSSSYEQYF
.	few	TRBV4-2	TRBJ1-1	TGTGCCAGCAGCCCCTCTGGGGGGATGAACACTGAAGCTTTCTTT	CASSPSGGMNTEAFF
.	.	TRBV10-2	TRBJ2-3	TGCGCCAGCAGTGAGGGGGATACGCAGTATTTT	CASSEGDTQYF